This T cell receptor (beta chain) was retrieved from a study of cytomegalovirus exposure and HLA in healthy donors. General observations from the study: Differences between HLA loci emerged in a later analysis of TCR association rates, with DRB1 most and HLA-C fewest. Versus the roughly 670-donor mean, an Asian-associated ancestry cluster reportedly showed fewer N-insertions in a later analysis. Within a later analysis, the majority of CMV-associated TCR beta chains appeared HLA-restricted.

Both 60 Vbeta primers and 13 Jbeta primers went into the PCR. Using immunoSEQ multiplex PCR, the repertoire was profiled, and TCRdb retains in-frame clones only, with some absent. The table has roughly 43,000 clones, about 72% seen once. Healthy bone marrow donors formed the donor group. Of note for this clone: Antigen: not known.

This TCR was sampled from a man aged 25 to 40 in good health and CMV-seronegative. Sequenced: PBMCs.

The CDR3 coding sequence is TGTGCCAGCACACTAGCGGGAGAGACCCAGTACTTC. Protein product: CASTLAGETQYF. The chain links TRBV2 to TRBJ2-5; 9 nucleotides align to TRBD2. Germline CDR1 is SNHLY and CDR2 is FYNNEI. The CDR3 spans 12 residues. V trimming: 7 bases; J trimming: 4 bases; junction bases outside the gene matches: 1.